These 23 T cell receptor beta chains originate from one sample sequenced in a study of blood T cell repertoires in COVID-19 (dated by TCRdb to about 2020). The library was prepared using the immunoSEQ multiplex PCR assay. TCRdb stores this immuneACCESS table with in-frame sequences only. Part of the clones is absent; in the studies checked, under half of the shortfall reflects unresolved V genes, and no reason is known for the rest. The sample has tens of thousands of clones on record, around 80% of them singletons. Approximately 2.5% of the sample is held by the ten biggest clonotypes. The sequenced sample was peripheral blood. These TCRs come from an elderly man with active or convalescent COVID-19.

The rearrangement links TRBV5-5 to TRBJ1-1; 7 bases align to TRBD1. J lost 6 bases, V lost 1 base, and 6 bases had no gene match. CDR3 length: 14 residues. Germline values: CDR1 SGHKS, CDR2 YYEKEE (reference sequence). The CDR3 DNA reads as TGTGCCAGCAGCTTGACAGGGGACTCCCCTGAAGCTTTCTTT. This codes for CASSLTGDSPEAFF. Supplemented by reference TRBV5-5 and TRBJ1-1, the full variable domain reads DAGVTQSPTHLIKTRGQQVTLRCSPISGHKSVSWYQQVLGQGPQFIFQYYEKEERGRGNFPDRFSARQFPNYSSELNVNALLLGDSALYLCASSLTGDSPEAFFGQGTRLTVV.

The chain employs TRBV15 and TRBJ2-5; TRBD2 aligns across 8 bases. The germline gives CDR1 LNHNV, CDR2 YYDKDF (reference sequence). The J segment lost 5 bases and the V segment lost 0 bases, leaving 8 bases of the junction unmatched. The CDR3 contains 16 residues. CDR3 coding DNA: TGTGCCACCAGCAGAGATCCCGGGAGGGCCGGGGAGACCCAGTACTTC. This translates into CATSRDPGRAGETQYF.

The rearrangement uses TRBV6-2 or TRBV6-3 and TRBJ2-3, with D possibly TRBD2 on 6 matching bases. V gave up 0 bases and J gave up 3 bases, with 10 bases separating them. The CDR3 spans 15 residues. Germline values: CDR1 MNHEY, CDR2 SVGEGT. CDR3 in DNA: TGTGCCAGCAGTTACTCTGCGGGATTGACAGATACGCAGTATTTT. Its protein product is CASSYSAGLTDTQYF.

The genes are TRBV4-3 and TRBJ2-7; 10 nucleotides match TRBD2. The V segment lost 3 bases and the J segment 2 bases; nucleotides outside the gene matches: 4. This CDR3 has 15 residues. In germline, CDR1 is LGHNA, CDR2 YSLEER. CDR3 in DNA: TGCGCCAGCAGCCAGCGGACTAGCGGCCCCTACGAGCAGTACTTC. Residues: CASSQRTSGPYEQYF.

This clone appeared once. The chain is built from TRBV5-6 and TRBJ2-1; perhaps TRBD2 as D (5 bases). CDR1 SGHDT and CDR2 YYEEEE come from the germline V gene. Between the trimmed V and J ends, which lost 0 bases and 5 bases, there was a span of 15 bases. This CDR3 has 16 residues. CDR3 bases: TGTGCCAGCAGCTTGGGAGGCGGTCCGCGGGACAATGAGCAGTTCTTC. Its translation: CASSLGGGPRDNEQFF. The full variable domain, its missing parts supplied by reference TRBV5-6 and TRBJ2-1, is DAGVTQSPTHLIKTRGQQVTLRCSPKSGHDTVSWYQQALGQGPQFIFQYYEEEERQRGNFPDRFSGHQFPNYSSELNVNALLLGDSALYLCASSLGGGPRDNEQFFGPGTRLTVL.

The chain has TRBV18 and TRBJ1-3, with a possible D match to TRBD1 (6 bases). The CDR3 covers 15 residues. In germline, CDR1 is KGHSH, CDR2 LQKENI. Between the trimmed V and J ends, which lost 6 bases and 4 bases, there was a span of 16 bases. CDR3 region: CASSRPGGFGNTIYF. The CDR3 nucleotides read TGTGCCAGCTCCCGCCCGGGGGGCTTCGGAAACACCATATATTTT.

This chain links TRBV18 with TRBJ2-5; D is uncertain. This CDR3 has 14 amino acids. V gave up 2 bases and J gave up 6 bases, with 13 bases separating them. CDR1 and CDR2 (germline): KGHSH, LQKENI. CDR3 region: CASSPAGSGKTQYF. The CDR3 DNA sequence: TGTGCCAGCTCACCAGCAGGCTCAGGAAAGACCCAGTACTTC.

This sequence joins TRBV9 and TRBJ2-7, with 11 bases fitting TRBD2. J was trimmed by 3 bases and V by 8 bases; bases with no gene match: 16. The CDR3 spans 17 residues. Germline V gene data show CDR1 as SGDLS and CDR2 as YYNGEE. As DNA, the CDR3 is TGTGCCAGTGATACTAGCGGGGGCCCAATAGATATCTACGAGCAGTACTTC. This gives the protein CASDTSGGPIDIYEQYF. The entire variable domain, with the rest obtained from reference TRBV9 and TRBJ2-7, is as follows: DSGVTQTPKHLITATGQRVTLRCSPRSGDLSVYWYQQSLDQGLQFLIQYYNGEERAKGNILERFSAQQFPDLHSELNLSSLELGDSALYFCASDTSGGPIDIYEQYFGPGTRLTVT.

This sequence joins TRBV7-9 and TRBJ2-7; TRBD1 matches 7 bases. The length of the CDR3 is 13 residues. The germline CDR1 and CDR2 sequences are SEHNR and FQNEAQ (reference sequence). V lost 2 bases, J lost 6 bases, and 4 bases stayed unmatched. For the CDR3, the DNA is TGTGCCAGCAGCTTACTACAGGGGAGCGAGCAGTACTTC. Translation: CASSLLQGSEQYF.

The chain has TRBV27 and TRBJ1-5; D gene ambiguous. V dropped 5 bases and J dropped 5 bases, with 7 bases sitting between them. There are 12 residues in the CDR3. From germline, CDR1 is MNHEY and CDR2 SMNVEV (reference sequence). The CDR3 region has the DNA TGTGCCAGCAGTCCCATAGATCAGCCCCAGCATTTT. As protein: CASSPIDQPQHF.

CDR3: CASSLAGATGELFF. As DNA, the CDR3 is TGTGCCAGCAGTCTAGCGGGGGCCACCGGGGAGCTGTTTTTT. The J gene is TRBJ2-2, the V gene TRBV6-5; TRBD2 aligns across 10 bases. This CDR3 contains 14 residues. V dropped 5 bases and J dropped 4; count of bases not matched to a gene: 1. CDR1 is MNHEY, CDR2 SVGAGI, per germline.

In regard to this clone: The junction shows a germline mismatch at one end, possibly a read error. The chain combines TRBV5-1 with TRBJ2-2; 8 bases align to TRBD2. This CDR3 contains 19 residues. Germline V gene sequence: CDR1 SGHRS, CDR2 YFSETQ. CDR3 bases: TGCGCCCGCAGCTTGTCTCGGGGGGGGGCCCTCTTGAACCCCGGGGAGCTGTTTTTT. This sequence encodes CARSLSRGGALLNPGELFF.

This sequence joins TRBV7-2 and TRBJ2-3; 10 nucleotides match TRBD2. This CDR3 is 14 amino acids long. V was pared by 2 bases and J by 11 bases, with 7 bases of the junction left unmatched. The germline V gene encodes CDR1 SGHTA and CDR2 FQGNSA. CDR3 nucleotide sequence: TGTGCCAGCAGCTTAAACCCTAGCGGGGGTAGGCAGTATTTT. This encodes CASSLNPSGGRQYF.

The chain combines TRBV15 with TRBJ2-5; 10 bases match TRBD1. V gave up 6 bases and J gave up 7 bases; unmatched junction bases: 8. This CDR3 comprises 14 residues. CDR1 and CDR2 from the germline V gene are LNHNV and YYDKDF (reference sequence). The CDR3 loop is CATSHGDRGATQYF. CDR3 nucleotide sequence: TGTGCCACCAGTCACGGGGACAGGGGTGCGACCCAGTACTTC.

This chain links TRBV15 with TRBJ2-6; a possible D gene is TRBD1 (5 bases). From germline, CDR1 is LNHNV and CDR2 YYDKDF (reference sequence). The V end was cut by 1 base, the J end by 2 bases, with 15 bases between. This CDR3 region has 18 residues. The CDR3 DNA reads TGTGCCACCAGCAGAGCCCTGATAGCAGGGACTGGGGCCAACGTCCTGACTTTC. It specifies CATSRALIAGTGANVLTF.

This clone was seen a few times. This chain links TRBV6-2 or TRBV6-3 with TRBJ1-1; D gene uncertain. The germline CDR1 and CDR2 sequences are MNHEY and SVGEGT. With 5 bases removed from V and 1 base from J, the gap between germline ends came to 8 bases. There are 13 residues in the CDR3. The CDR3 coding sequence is TGTGCCAGCAGTCAACAGCAGAACACTGAAGCTTTCTTT. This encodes CASSQQQNTEAFF.

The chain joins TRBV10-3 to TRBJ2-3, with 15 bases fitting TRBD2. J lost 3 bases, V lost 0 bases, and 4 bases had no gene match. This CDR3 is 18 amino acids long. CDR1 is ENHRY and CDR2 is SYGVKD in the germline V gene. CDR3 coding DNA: TGTGCCATCAGTGAGTCCCGGACTAGCGGGGGGGCAACAGATACGCAGTATTTT. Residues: CAISESRTSGGATDTQYF.

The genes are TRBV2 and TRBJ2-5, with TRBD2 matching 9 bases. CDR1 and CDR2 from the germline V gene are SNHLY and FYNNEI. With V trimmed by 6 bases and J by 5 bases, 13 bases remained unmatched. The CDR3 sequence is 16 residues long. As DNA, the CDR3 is TGTGCCAGCAGGAGACTAGCGGAGCTAAGAGGGGAGACCCAGTACTTC. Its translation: CASRRLAELRGETQYF.

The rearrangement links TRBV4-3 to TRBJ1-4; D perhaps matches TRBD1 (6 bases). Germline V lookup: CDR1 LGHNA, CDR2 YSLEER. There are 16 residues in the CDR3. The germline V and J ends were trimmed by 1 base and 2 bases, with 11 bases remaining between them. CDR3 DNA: TGCGCCAGCAGCCAAGCGGGGGGCAGGACTAATGAAAAACTGTTTTTT. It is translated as CASSQAGGRTNEKLFF.

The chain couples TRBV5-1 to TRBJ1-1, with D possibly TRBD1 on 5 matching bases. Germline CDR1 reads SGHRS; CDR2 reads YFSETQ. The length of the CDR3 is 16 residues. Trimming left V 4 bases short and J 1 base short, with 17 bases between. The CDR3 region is CASSTFKGSGNTEAFF. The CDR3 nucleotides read TGCGCCAGCAGCACGTTTAAGGGGTCTGGGAACACTGAAGCTTTCTTT.

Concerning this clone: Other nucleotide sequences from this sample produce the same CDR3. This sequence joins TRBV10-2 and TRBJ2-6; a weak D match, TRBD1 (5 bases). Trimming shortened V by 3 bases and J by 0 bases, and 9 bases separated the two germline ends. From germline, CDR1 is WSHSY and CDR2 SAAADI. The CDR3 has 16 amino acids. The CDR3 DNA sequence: TGCGCCAGCAGTGATAGGGGTGCCTCTGGGGCCAACGTCCTGACTTTC. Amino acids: CASSDRGASGANVLTF.

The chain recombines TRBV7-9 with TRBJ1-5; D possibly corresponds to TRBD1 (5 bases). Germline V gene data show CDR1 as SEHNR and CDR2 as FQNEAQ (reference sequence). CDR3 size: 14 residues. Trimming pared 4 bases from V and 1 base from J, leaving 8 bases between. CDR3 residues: CASSSRQSNQPQHF. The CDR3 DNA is TGTGCCAGCAGCTCTAGACAGAGCAATCAGCCCCAGCATTTT.

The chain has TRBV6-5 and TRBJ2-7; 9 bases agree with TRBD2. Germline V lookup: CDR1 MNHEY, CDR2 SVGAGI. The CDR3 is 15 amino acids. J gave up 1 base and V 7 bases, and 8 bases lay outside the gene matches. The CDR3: CASKREREASYEQYF. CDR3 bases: TGTGCCAGCAAGAGAGAGCGGGAGGCTTCCTACGAGCAGTACTTC.